A single sample is the source of the 17 T cell receptor beta chains below, sequenced in a study of T cell repertoires in cytomegalovirus infection. TCRdb independently ran MiXCR on the reads; one entry per CDR3 protein. The sample contains about 180,000 distinct CDR3 sequences, 13% to 15% of which appear only once. The sequencing input was PBMCs. The receptors derive from a human donor in good health (CMV status not recorded). Some clones in this sample may be carry-over from other donors' samples.

This clonotype has just a few counts. The chain links TRBV20-1 to TRBJ2-2; 9 bases match TRBD2. V lost 6 bases to trimming and J lost 8 bases; unmatched junction nucleotides: 16. Germline V lookup: CDR1 DFQATT, CDR2 SNEGSKA (reference sequence). CDR3 length: 16 amino acids. In nucleotides, the CDR3 is TGCAGTGCCCAGAGGGGAGCTAGCGGGACCGCTGGGGAGCTGTTTTTT. Translated: CSAQRGASGTAGELFF.

V and J are TRBV5-1 and TRBJ1-2; D not certain. Trimming removed 4 bases at V and 3 bases at J, with 13 bases between. The CDR3 has 14 residues. CDR1 and CDR2 (germline): SGHRS, YFSETQ. The CDR3: CASSEDGNYYGYTF. Written as DNA, the CDR3 is TGCGCCAGCAGCGAAGACGGAAATTACTATGGCTACACCTTC.

This clonotype was counted many times. The V call is TRBV7-2, the J call TRBJ2-7; the match to TRBD2 covers 10 bases. This CDR3 spans 16 amino acids. Germline V lookup: CDR1 SGHTA, CDR2 FQGNSA. The ends lost 0 bases at V and 3 bases at J; junction bases unmatched: 5. CDR3 in amino acids: CASSLALASGSYEQYF. DNA for the CDR3: TGTGCCAGCAGCTTAGCGCTGGCTAGCGGGAGCTACGAGCAGTACTTC.

V is TRBV7-3 and J is TRBJ1-2, with 8 bases that match TRBD1. Looked up from germline, CDR1 is SGHTA and CDR2 is FQGTGA. V shed 4 bases and J 7 bases; nucleotides not matched to a gene: 8. CDR3 length: 14 amino acids. CDR3 sequence reads: CASSSDRGEGGYTF. The CDR3 nucleotides read TGTGCCAGCAGCTCCGACAGGGGCGAAGGTGGCTACACCTTC. The full variable domain, completed using reference TRBV7-3 and TRBJ1-2, is GAGVSQTPSNKVTEKGKYVELRCDPISGHTALYWYRQSLGQGPEFLIYFQGTGAADDSGLPNDRFFAVRPEGSVSTLKIQRTERGDSAVYLCASSSDRGEGGYTFGSGTRLTVV.

This clonotype was detected many times. The J gene is TRBJ1-1, the V gene TRBV6-1, with unresolved D. V was pared by 5 bases and J by 0 bases, with 22 bases between. Germline V gene data show CDR1 as MNHNS and CDR2 as SASEGT. The CDR3 has 18 amino acids. Here the CDR3 DNA reads TGTGCCAGCAGTTCCACCCGCTTAGGGTCATTTATGAACACTGAAGCTTTCTTT. Residues: CASSSTRLGSFMNTEAFF.

This clonotype was counted a few times. The genes are TRBV18 and TRBJ1-1; D possibly corresponds to TRBD1 (6 bases). Germline V gene sequence: CDR1 KGHSH, CDR2 LQKENI. Trimming took 0 bases from V and 1 from J, leaving 9 bases between them. The CDR3 is made up of 15 amino acids. CDR3 sequence reads: CASSPPSRGNTEAFF. DNA for the CDR3: TGTGCCAGCTCACCACCGTCCAGGGGGAACACTGAAGCTTTCTTT.

The sample holds many counts of this clonotype. The chain recombines TRBV12-3 or TRBV12-4 with TRBJ1-2; D remains unclear. Between the trimmed V and J ends, which lost 0 bases and 4 bases, there was a span of 9 bases. This CDR3 has 14 residues. CDR3 sequence: CASSLAAWAYGYTF. Here the CDR3 DNA reads TGTGCCAGCAGTTTAGCGGCCTGGGCCTATGGCTACACCTTC.

In its sample, this clonotype was seen a few times. The chain joins TRBV20-1 to TRBJ1-5; D perhaps matches TRBD1 (5 bases). The CDR3 is 15 residues long. Germline CDR1 is DFQATT and CDR2 is SNEGSKA (reference sequence). V lost 5 bases, J lost 3 bases, and 17 bases lay in between. CDR3 protein: CSAARGGGTNQPQHF. The CDR3 coding sequence is TGCAGTGCTGCCCGGGGTGGGGGGACCAATCAGCCCCAGCATTTT.

The rearrangement links TRBV12-3 or TRBV12-4 to TRBJ1-5; unclear D gene. Trimming took 8 bases from V and 5 from J, leaving 13 bases between them. This CDR3 has 13 residues. This CDR3 reads CASGSTGYQPQHF. The CDR3, as DNA: TGTGCCAGCGGATCGACGGGATATCAGCCCCAGCATTTT.

This clonotype was seen more than once but under ten times. The V gene is TRBV6-1, the J gene TRBJ1-2, with 7 bases lining up with TRBD1. This CDR3 has 15 residues. In germline, CDR1 is MNHNS, CDR2 SASEGT. Germline trimming cut 6 bases from V and 5 bases from J; bases unmatched to any gene: 12. The CDR3: CASSRLRQGQYGYTF. CDR3 DNA: TGTGCCAGCAGCCGCCTCCGTCAGGGACAGTATGGCTACACCTTC.

This clonotype was seen only a few times. This rearrangement joins TRBV7-3 to TRBJ2-5; 8 bases align to TRBD1. Per the germline V gene, CDR1 is SGHTA and CDR2 is FQGTGA. J gave up 2 bases and V 5 bases, and 7 bases lay outside the gene matches. The CDR3 is made up of 15 amino acids. The CDR3 DNA reads as TGTGCCAGCAGCCCGAGGACAGGGCGACAAGAGACCCAGTACTTC. It encodes CASSPRTGRQETQYF.

Many counts were recorded for this clonotype. This chain uses TRBV6-2 or TRBV6-3 with TRBJ2-3, with D possibly matching TRBD2 (7 bases). Trimming pared 6 bases from V and 5 bases from J, leaving 15 bases between. CDR3 length: 14 residues. Germline V gene lookup returns CDR1 MNHEY and CDR2 SVGEGT. CDR3 residues: CASSLGGQGDTQYF. Here the CDR3 DNA reads TGTGCCAGCAGCCTCGGGGGGCAGGGAGATACGCAGTATTTT.

The rearrangement uses TRBV4-1 and TRBJ1-2; D is unresolved. This CDR3 is 19 amino acids long. V lost 1 base and J lost 2, with 23 bases in between. Per germline, CDR1 MGHRA and CDR2 YSYEKL. CDR3 DNA: TGCGCCAGCAGCCAAGTCCGCGGCGGCGGCTTCTGGCAAAACTATGGCTACACCTTC. Translation gives CASSQVRGGGFWQNYGYTF.

CDR3 protein: CASSPGQGATEQFF. The CDR3, as DNA: TGTGCCAGCAGCCCGGGACAGGGGGCGACTGAGCAGTTCTTC. The genes are TRBV5-5 and TRBJ2-1; 12 bases align to TRBD1. Trimming at V came to 4 bases and at J to 9 bases, leaving 5 bases not matched to a gene. Germline V lookup: CDR1 SGHKS, CDR2 YYEKEE (reference sequence). The CDR3 runs 14 residues. Together with reference TRBV5-5 and TRBJ2-1, the CDR3 gives the full variable domain: DAGVTQSPTHLIKTRGQQVTLRCSPISGHKSVSWYQQVLGQGPQFIFQYYEKEERGRGNFPDRFSARQFPNYSSELNVNALLLGDSALYLCASSPGQGATEQFFGPGTRLTVL.

In DNA, the CDR3 is TGCAGCGTTAACAGTGGAGAGACCCAGTACTTC. Translating gives CSVNSGETQYF. The chain has TRBV29-1 and TRBJ2-5; D gene unclear. Trimming pared 5 bases from V and 4 bases from J, leaving 8 bases between. Germline CDR1 SQVTM, CDR2 ANQGSEA. The CDR3 runs 11 residues.

There are many counts of this clonotype. This chain connects TRBV18 to TRBJ2-1, with D perhaps matching TRBD2 (5 bases). Germline V CDR1 and CDR2: KGHSH, LQKENI. Trimming shortened V by 3 bases and J by 9 bases, and 9 bases separated the two germline ends. The CDR3 has 12 residues. For the CDR3, the DNA is TGTGCCAGCTCACCGTTCGCGGGTGAGCAGTTCTTC. It specifies CASSPFAGEQFF.

Many counts were recorded for this clonotype. V usage is TRBV7-2 and J usage is TRBJ2-1; no reliable D call. V lost 3 bases and J 0 bases, leaving 6 bases between the germline ends. The CDR3 sequence is 14 residues long. Germline loops: CDR1 SGHTA, CDR2 FQGNSA. This CDR3 reads CASSFRSSYNEQFF. In DNA, the CDR3 is TGTGCCAGCAGCTTCAGGAGCTCCTACAATGAGCAGTTCTTC.